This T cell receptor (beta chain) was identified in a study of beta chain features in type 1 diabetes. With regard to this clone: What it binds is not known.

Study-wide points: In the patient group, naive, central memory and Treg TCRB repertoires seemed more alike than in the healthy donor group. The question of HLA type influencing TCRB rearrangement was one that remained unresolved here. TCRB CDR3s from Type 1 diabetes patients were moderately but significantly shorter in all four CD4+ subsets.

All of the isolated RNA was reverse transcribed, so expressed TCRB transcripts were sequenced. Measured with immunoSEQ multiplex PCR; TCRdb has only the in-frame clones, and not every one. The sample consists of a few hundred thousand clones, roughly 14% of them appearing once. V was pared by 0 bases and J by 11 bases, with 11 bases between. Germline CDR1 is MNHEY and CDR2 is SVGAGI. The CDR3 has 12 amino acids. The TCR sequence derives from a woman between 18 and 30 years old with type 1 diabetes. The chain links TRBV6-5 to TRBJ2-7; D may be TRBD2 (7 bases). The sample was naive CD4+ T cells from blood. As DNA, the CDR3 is TGTGCCAGCAGTTACTCGGGGGGGGGCAAGTACTTC. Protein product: CASSYSGGGKYF.